A single sample gave rise to the 13 T cell receptor beta chains below, sequenced in a study of Tregs in tolerant kidney transplant recipients. This table comes from immunoSEQ multiplex PCR, and its TCRdb copy is limited to in-frame clones, with some not included. The sample has about 94,000 clones, roughly 93% seen once. The input for sequencing was CD4+ T cells from blood, taken before the transplant. The receptors originated from a human donor who received a combined kidney and bone marrow transplant.

The rearrangement uses TRBV7-9 and TRBJ1-2, with D possibly being TRBD1 (5 bases). The germline CDR1 and CDR2 sequences are SEHNR and FQNEAQ (reference sequence). CDR3 length equals 15 residues. Trimming removed 0 bases at V and 4 bases at J, with 12 bases between. The CDR3 coding sequence is TGTGCCAGCAGCTTAGCGCGAGGCAGGGCCTATGGCTACACCTTC. Translation: CASSLARGRAYGYTF.

V is TRBV7-6 and J is TRBJ1-4, with D hard to call. The CDR3 extends over 15 amino acids. V lost 0 bases and J 5 bases, leaving 10 bases between the germline ends. Germline CDR1 SGHVS, CDR2 FNYEAQ. DNA for the CDR3: TGTGCCAGCAGCTTAGCGCCAGGCGAAAATGAAAAACTGTTTTTT. It is translated as CASSLAPGENEKLFF.

This chain links TRBV9 with TRBJ2-1; 9 nucleotides agree with TRBD1. The CDR3 contains 15 residues. Germline assignment: CDR1 SGDLS and CDR2 YYNGEE. The V gene end was trimmed by 0 bases and the J gene end by 6 bases; junction bases not matched to a gene: 4. The DNA for the CDR3 is TGTGCCAGCAGCGTAGGTCACAGGGGGCTCAATGAGCAGTTCTTC. It translates to CASSVGHRGLNEQFF.

The chain combines TRBV30 with TRBJ2-2; 7 bases match TRBD1. The V gene end was trimmed by 2 bases and the J gene end by 5 bases; junction bases not matched to a gene: 8. The CDR3 length is 15 residues. Germline V gene data show CDR1 as GTSNPN and CDR2 as SVGIG (reference sequence). The CDR3 nucleotides read TGTGCCTGGAGTAGAGGGGGCGGAAAAACCGGGGAGCTGTTTTTT. It specifies CAWSRGGGKTGELFF.

This chain uses TRBV7-3 with TRBJ2-2, with 8 bases matching TRBD1. Germline CDR1 and CDR2: SGHTA and FQGTGA. V trimming: 5 bases; J trimming: 4 bases; junction bases outside the gene matches: 6. The CDR3 has 15 amino acids. The CDR3 DNA reads TGTGCCAGCAGCGCGACAGGGGTGGGCACCGGGGAGCTGTTTTTT. It translates to CASSATGVGTGELFF.

The gene calls are TRBV4-1 and TRBJ1-4; a possible D gene is TRBD1 (5 bases). V was shortened by 6 bases and J by 7 bases, with 15 bases between the two germline ends. This CDR3 contains 14 residues. Germline loops: CDR1 MGHRA, CDR2 YSYEKL. In DNA, the CDR3 is TGCGCCAGCAGTGCCCGCAGGGAGGGTGAAAAACTGTTTTTT. As protein: CASSARREGEKLFF.

The table lists this clone with a count of one. The chain joins TRBV7-8 to TRBJ1-2, with 7 positions matching TRBD1. With 6 bases clipped from V and 8 bases from J, the junction kept 18 bases outside the gene matches. CDR3 length: 16 residues. Germline V CDR1 and CDR2: SGHVS, FQNEAQ. The CDR3 here is CASSLTGTQPAHGYTF. The CDR3 coding sequence is TGTGCCAGCAGTTTGACAGGGACCCAACCCGCACACGGCTACACCTTC.

This clone was seen just once. The V call is TRBV6-5, the J call TRBJ1-1; 11 nucleotides match TRBD1. The CDR3 contains 14 residues. V lost 0 bases, J lost 8 bases, and 2 bases stayed unmatched. The germline V gene has CDR1 MNHEY and CDR2 SVGAGI. CDR3 amino acids: CASSYSRDRGEAFF. CDR3 coding DNA: TGTGCCAGCAGTTACTCGAGGGACAGGGGGGAAGCTTTCTTT.

CDR3 residues: CASSSNRDGQPQHF. The CDR3 DNA follows: TGTGCCAGCAGCTCAAACAGGGATGGACAGCCCCAGCATTTT. The chain recombines TRBV11-2 with TRBJ1-5; D perhaps matches TRBD1 (6 bases). The CDR3 covers 14 residues. The V gene's germline CDR1 is SGHAT and CDR2 FQNNGV. Trimming stripped 4 bases from V and 7 bases from J, with 14 bases between.

The chain employs TRBV29-1 and TRBJ1-4, with a weak D call TRBD1 (5 bases). The CDR3 has 13 amino acids. Germline V gene data show CDR1 as SQVTM and CDR2 as ANQGSEA. Trimming removed 7 bases from V and 7 bases from J, with 16 bases in between. CDR3 DNA: TGCAGCGCCATCACCGGGGACTTTGAAAAACTGTTTTTT. The encoded protein is CSAITGDFEKLFF. Looking up the rest from reference TRBV29-1 and TRBJ1-4 gives the full variable domain: SAVISQKPSRDICQRGTSLTIQCQVDSQVTMMFWYRQQPGQSLTLIATANQGSEATYESGFVIDKFPISRPNLTFSTLTVSNMSPEDSSIYLCSAITGDFEKLFFGSGTQLSVL.

The genes are TRBV6-1 and TRBJ1-1, with 7 bases fitting TRBD1. Trimming at V came to 3 bases and at J to 0 bases, leaving 4 bases not matched to a gene. The CDR3 extends over 15 amino acids. Germline CDR1 is MNHNS and CDR2 is SASEGT. CDR3 region: CASSDGRGMNTEAFF. Written as DNA, the CDR3 is TGTGCCAGCAGTGACGGCAGGGGGATGAACACTGAAGCTTTCTTT.

The rearrangement links TRBV7-3 to TRBJ2-3; 8 nucleotides align to TRBD1. The CDR3 has 17 amino acids. The germline V gene encodes CDR1 SGHTA and CDR2 FQGTGA. Unmatched junction bases numbered 11, after V lost 2 bases and J lost 4 bases. CDR3 sequence reads: CASSLWGQAFSSDTQYF. The DNA of the CDR3 is TGTGCCAGCAGCTTATGGGGACAGGCTTTTTCTTCAGATACGCAGTATTTT.

The chain is built from TRBV7-2 and TRBJ2-2; tentative D call: TRBD1 (8 bases). V was clipped by 1 base and J by 5 bases, with 17 bases between them. The CDR3 has 17 amino acids. Germline lookup yields CDR1 SGHTA and CDR2 FQGNSA. The CDR3: CASSLGAQGGWTGELFF. In DNA form, the CDR3 reads TGTGCCAGCAGCTTAGGAGCACAGGGGGGGTGGACCGGGGAGCTGTTTTTT.